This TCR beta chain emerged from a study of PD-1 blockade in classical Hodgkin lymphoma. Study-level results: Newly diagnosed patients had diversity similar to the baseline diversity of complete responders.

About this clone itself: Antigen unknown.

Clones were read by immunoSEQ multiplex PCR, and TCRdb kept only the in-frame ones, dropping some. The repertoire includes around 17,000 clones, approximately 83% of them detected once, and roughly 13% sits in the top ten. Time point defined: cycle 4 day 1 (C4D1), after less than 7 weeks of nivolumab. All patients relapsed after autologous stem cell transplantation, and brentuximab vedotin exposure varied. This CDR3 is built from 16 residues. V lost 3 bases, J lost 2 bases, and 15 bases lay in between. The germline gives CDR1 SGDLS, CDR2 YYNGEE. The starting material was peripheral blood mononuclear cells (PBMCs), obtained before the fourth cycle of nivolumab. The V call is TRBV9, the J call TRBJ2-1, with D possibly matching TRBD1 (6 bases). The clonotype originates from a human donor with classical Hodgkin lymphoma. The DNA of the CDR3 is TGTGCCAGCAGCGAACAGGGAAACCCCACCTACAATGAGCAGTTCTTC. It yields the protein CASSEQGNPTYNEQFF.